Each of the 8 T cell receptor beta chains below was sequenced from the same sample in a study of blood T cell repertoires in COVID-19. TCRdb's table, derived via immunoSEQ multiplex PCR, lists solely in-frame clones and lacks some. The top ten clones hold around 4.5% of a sample with 200,000 or so clones, approximately 84% of them seen once. The specimen was peripheral blood. The receptor source for this set is a man aged 45-65 years with acute or convalescent COVID-19.

The rearrangement joins TRBV3-1 (or the pseudogene TRBV3-2) to TRBJ1-1, with no clear D. Germline V gene sequence: CDR1 LGHDT, CDR2 YNNKEL (reference sequence). The CDR3 is made up of 14 amino acids. V gave up 2 bases and J gave up 3 bases, with 10 bases separating them. Here the CDR3 reads CASSQTQVHTEAFF. The CDR3 coding sequence is TGTGCCAGCAGCCAAACGCAGGTACACACTGAAGCTTTCTTT.

J is TRBJ2-2 and V is TRBV6-4; TRBD1 is a possible D gene (5 bases). Trimming removed 9 bases at V and 0 bases at J, with 11 bases between. Germline assignment: CDR1 MRHNA and CDR2 SNTAGT. The CDR3 is 14 amino acids. CDR3 coding DNA: TGTGCCAGTCAGGGTTCCGCGAACACCGGGGAGCTGTTTTTT. This encodes CASQGSANTGELFF.

The V gene is TRBV4-1, the J gene TRBJ2-7, with D possibly being TRBD2 (7 bases). The CDR3 is 15 residues long. V gave up 3 bases and J gave up 5 bases, with 17 bases separating them. Germline V gene sequence: CDR1 MGHRA, CDR2 YSYEKL. This CDR3 is CASSQYTAGAHEQYF. In nucleotides, the CDR3 is TGCGCCAGCAGCCAGTACACGGCGGGGGCCCACGAGCAGTACTTC.

The rearrangement uses TRBV10-1 and TRBJ1-4; unclear D gene. Germline CDR1 is WNHNN and CDR2 is SYGVQD (reference sequence). V dropped 6 bases and J dropped 7 bases, with 12 bases sitting between them. This CDR3 spans 13 amino acids. This CDR3 reads CASSRGLGEKLFF. The DNA for the CDR3 is TGCGCCAGCAGCCGAGGGCTGGGTGAAAAACTGTTTTTT.

V is TRBV5-6 and J is TRBJ1-3; 7 bases agree with TRBD1. Germline V gene lookup returns CDR1 SGHDT and CDR2 YYEEEE. The V gene end was trimmed by 0 bases and the J gene end by 2 bases; junction bases not matched to a gene: 2. This CDR3 spans 15 amino acids. This chain's CDR3 is CASSLGQGAGNTIYF. The CDR3 region has the DNA TGTGCCAGCAGCTTGGGCCAGGGGGCTGGAAACACCATATATTTT.

This chain links TRBV5-1 with TRBJ2-5; the match to TRBD1 covers 8 bases. The CDR3 consists of 16 residues. V dropped 6 bases and J dropped 5; count of bases not matched to a gene: 15. Germline V gene sequence: CDR1 SGHRS, CDR2 YFSETQ. The CDR3: CASTSSQGVGRETQYF. CDR3 in DNA: TGCGCCAGCACCTCTTCACAGGGGGTGGGGAGGGAGACCCAGTACTTC.

V gene TRBV18 combines with J gene TRBJ1-5; D may be TRBD1 (6 bases). Germline V CDR1 and CDR2: KGHSH, LQKENI. The CDR3 is 15 amino acids. The V gene lost 1 base and the J gene lost 0 bases, with 7 bases spanning the gap. CDR3 residues: CASSPLGASNQPQHF. CDR3 nucleotides: TGTGCCAGCTCACCACTGGGGGCTAGCAATCAGCCCCAGCATTTT.

This clone showed up just once. The rearrangement links TRBV11-3 to TRBJ1-1; 8 bases agree with TRBD1. Germline CDR1 SGHNT, CDR2 YENEEA. The CDR3 runs to 15 residues. V was clipped by 5 bases and J by 6 bases; unmatched bases: 11. The CDR3 coding sequence is TGTGCCAGCAGCCAACGTGGACAGGGCAAATCTGAAGCTTTCTTT. Protein product: CASSQRGQGKSEAFF.